Shown below are 32 T cell receptor beta chains from a single sample sequenced in a study of CD8 T cells in Susac syndrome. After extraction with the RNeasy kit, roughly 0.45 to 1 ug of the RNA was reverse transcribed using random hexamers. In TCRdb, the immunoSEQ multiplex PCR reads were re-called with MiXCR into one record per CDR3 protein. The table has under 150,000 distinct CDR3 sequences, approximately 95% seen once. Sequencing was performed on CD4+ T cells from PBMCs. The source of these receptors is a human donor with Susac syndrome.

The V gene is TRBV29-1, the J gene TRBJ2-1, with D possibly TRBD2 on 6 matching bases. Trimming took 4 bases from V and 3 from J, leaving 10 bases between them. CDR3 size: 13 residues. Germline lookup yields CDR1 SQVTM and CDR2 ANQGSEA. CDR3 DNA sequence: TGCAGCGTTGTAGCCGGGGGCTACAATGAGCAGTTCTTC. Its translation: CSVVAGGYNEQFF.

This clonotype was detected many times. The rearrangement uses TRBV7-9 and TRBJ2-5, with 11 bases lining up with TRBD2. V dropped 3 bases and J dropped 2; count of bases not matched to a gene: 2. The germline V gene has CDR1 SEHNR and CDR2 FQNEAQ (reference sequence). The CDR3 contains 15 residues. In DNA, the CDR3 is TGTGCCAGCAGCTTTAGCGGGGGGGTACAAGAGACCCAGTACTTC. Its translation is CASSFSGGVQETQYF.

J is TRBJ1-5 and V is TRBV9, with D unclear. Germline V gene data show CDR1 as SGDLS and CDR2 as YYNGEE. V was shortened by 7 bases and J by 5 bases, with 7 bases between the two germline ends. The CDR3 is 11 residues long. CDR3 loop: CASALDQPQHF. CDR3 coding DNA: TGTGCCAGCGCGTTGGATCAGCCCCAGCATTTT.

The CDR3 loop is CASSIRLGPYEQYF. The CDR3 DNA is TGTGCCAGCAGCATCCGACTGGGCCCCTACGAGCAGTACTTC. V is TRBV3-1 and J is TRBJ2-7, with D unclear. The CDR3 extends over 14 amino acids. Germline-derived CDR1 and CDR2 are LGHDT and YNNKEL (reference sequence). V was shortened by 5 bases and J by 2 bases, with 13 bases between the two germline ends.

V usage is TRBV7-3 and J usage is TRBJ1-1; TRBD1 matches 7 bases. The CDR3 has 15 residues. The V gene's germline CDR1 is SGHTA and CDR2 FQGTGA. After removal of 0 bases from V and 4 bases from J, the junction contained 5 bases not matched to a gene. The CDR3, as DNA: TGTGCCAGCAGCTTAACTGATGAGGGGGCCACTGAAGCTTTCTTT. It yields the protein CASSLTDEGATEAFF.

This chain uses TRBV5-4 with TRBJ1-2; no firm D call. CDR3 length: 14 residues. The V and J ends lost 3 bases and 5 bases respectively, with 14 bases between them. Germline lookup yields CDR1 SGHNT and CDR2 YYREEE (reference sequence). The CDR3 region is CASSSTKTAYGYTF. Written as DNA, the CDR3 is TGTGCCAGCAGCTCGACTAAAACAGCATATGGCTACACCTTC.

V gene TRBV12-3 or TRBV12-4 combines with J gene TRBJ2-6; D not resolved. With 7 bases removed from V and 0 bases from J, the gap between germline ends came to 10 bases. The length of the CDR3 is 15 residues. The CDR3 spells CASTPGSSGANVLTF. DNA of the CDR3: TGTGCCAGCACGCCCGGGTCCTCTGGGGCCAACGTCCTGACTTTC.

The J gene is TRBJ1-2, the V gene TRBV29-1; D call uncertain. The CDR3 is made up of 11 amino acids. V lost 4 bases, J lost 8 bases, and 11 bases lay in between. The V gene's germline CDR1 is SQVTM and CDR2 ANQGSEA. DNA of the CDR3: TGCAGCGTTGTGACGGGTGGGGGCTACACCTTC. Residues: CSVVTGGGYTF.

This clonotype has just one count. The rearrangement uses TRBV20-1 and TRBJ1-5; possible D gene TRBD1, 6 bases. Trimming removed 6 bases from V and 3 bases from J, with 15 bases in between. The CDR3 is 14 amino acids. Germline V lookup: CDR1 DFQATT, CDR2 SNEGSKA (reference sequence). The CDR3 DNA follows: TGCAGTGCGGCAACAGGGCCCCCCAATCAGCCCCAGCATTTT. It codes for CSAATGPPNQPQHF.

The chain combines TRBV28 with TRBJ2-3; D gene ambiguous. CDR3 length: 14 amino acids. Germline assignment: CDR1 MDHEN and CDR2 SYDVKM. The V end was cut by 10 bases, the J end by 0 bases, with 14 bases between. The CDR3 is CAIQAHRSTDTQYF. As DNA, the CDR3 is TGTGCCATTCAGGCGCACCGTAGCACAGATACGCAGTATTTT.

V is TRBV28 and J is TRBJ2-5, with D perhaps TRBD2 (6 bases). The ends were cut back, 2 bases at V and 5 bases at J, with 9 bases in the middle. Germline V gene data show CDR1 as MDHEN and CDR2 as SYDVKM. This CDR3 region has 13 residues. The CDR3 sequence is CASSLTSQETQYF. The CDR3 nucleotides are TGTGCCAGCAGTTTAACTAGCCAGGAGACCCAGTACTTC.

The J gene is TRBJ1-1, the V gene TRBV30, with 9 bases that match TRBD1. CDR3 length: 13 amino acids. Looked up from germline, CDR1 is GTSNPN and CDR2 is SVGIG (reference sequence). V was clipped by 4 bases and J by 6 bases; unmatched bases: 6. The CDR3 reads CAWKGQGGPEAFF. CDR3 sequence (DNA): TGTGCCTGGAAGGGACAGGGTGGGCCTGAAGCTTTCTTT.

The chain employs TRBV21-1 and TRBJ2-7. TRBV21-1 is deemed a pseudogene. The CDR3 consists of 13 residues. The CDR3, as DNA: TGTGCCAGCAGCAAAGTACCGTTCTACGAGCAGTACTTC. It codes for CASSKVPFYEQYF.

The V and J genes are TRBV21-1 and TRBJ2-6; the D call in the table, TRBD1, was not verified against the DNA. TRBV21-1 is described as a pseudogene. The CDR3 loop spans 16 amino acids. The CDR3 DNA reads as TGTGCCAGCAGCACCTCGGGCAGGGCTGGGGCCAACGTCCTGACTTTC. This translates into CASSTSGRAGANVLTF.

In DNA, the CDR3 is TGTGCTAGTGGCGGTGACCAAAGGGATACGCAGTATTTT. Its translation is CASGGDQRDTQYF. The chain uses TRBV12-5 and TRBJ2-3; no firm D call. The CDR3 has 13 amino acids. Trimming shortened V by 6 bases and J by 6 bases, and 13 bases separated the two germline ends. Germline V gene sequence: CDR1 LGHNT, CDR2 FRNRAP.

J is TRBJ1-4 and V is TRBV21-1. TRBV21-1 is a documented pseudogene. The CDR3 extends over 14 amino acids. The CDR3 nucleotides read TGTGCCAGCAGAAGTAGGCGGATTAATGAAAAACTGTTTTTT. Amino acids: CASRSRRINEKLFF.

The J gene is TRBJ1-2, the V gene TRBV20-1; 8 nucleotides line up with TRBD1. The CDR3 contains 15 residues. Germline assignment: CDR1 DFQATT and CDR2 SNEGSKA (reference sequence). V lost 2 bases to trimming and J lost 5 bases; unmatched junction nucleotides: 10. CDR3 sequence: CSARNSDRGGYGYTF. CDR3 in DNA: TGCAGTGCTAGAAATAGCGACAGGGGAGGGTATGGCTACACCTTC.

The rearrangement links TRBV5-1 to TRBJ2-3; 15 bases are a match to TRBD2. The CDR3 is made up of 15 amino acids. Germline CDR1 is SGHRS and CDR2 is YFSETQ. The V gene end was trimmed by 7 bases and the J gene end by 2 bases; junction bases not matched to a gene: 2. This chain's CDR3 is CASGTSGGITDTQYF. The DNA for the CDR3 is TGCGCCAGCGGGACTAGCGGGGGGATCACAGATACGCAGTATTTT.

The chain couples TRBV20-1 to TRBJ2-1, with 8 bases identical to TRBD2. Looked up from germline, CDR1 is DFQATT and CDR2 is SNEGSKA (reference sequence). CDR3 length equals 12 residues. This chain's CDR3 is CSGPGGPGEQFF. The DNA for the CDR3 is TGCAGCGGGCCGGGGGGGCCTGGTGAGCAGTTCTTC.

As DNA, the CDR3 is TGTGCCAGCAGCGCTTCCCTCTACGAGCAGTACTTC. Translation gives CASSASLYEQYF. J is TRBJ2-7 and V is TRBV28; D uncertain. The CDR3 runs 12 residues. The germline CDR1 and CDR2 sequences are MDHEN and SYDVKM. V lost 6 bases and J 3 bases, leaving 9 bases between the germline ends. Filled out from reference TRBV28 and TRBJ2-7, the complete variable domain reads DVKVTQSSRYLVKRTGEKVFLECVQDMDHENMFWYRQDPGLGLRLIYFSYDVKMKEKGDIPEGYSVSREKKERFSLILESASTNQTSMYLCASSASLYEQYFGPGTRLTVT.

V usage is TRBV18 and J usage is TRBJ2-1, with D maybe TRBD2 (6 bases). The CDR3 loop spans 13 amino acids. V shed 4 bases and J shed 6 bases, with 10 bases lying between them. The germline CDR1 and CDR2 sequences are KGHSH and LQKENI. DNA for the CDR3: TGTGCCAGCTCACTCGGGACTCTCAATGAGCAGTTCTTC. Translated, it gives CASSLGTLNEQFF.

The rearrangement uses TRBV7-8 and TRBJ2-1, with D tentatively TRBD2 (6 bases). From germline, CDR1 is SGHVS and CDR2 FQNEAQ. Trimming stripped 5 bases from V and 6 bases from J, with 11 bases between. The CDR3 sequence is 13 residues long. Written as DNA, the CDR3 is TGTGCCAGCAGCCAACGACTAGGCAATGAGCAGTTCTTC. Its protein is CASSQRLGNEQFF.

This CDR3 is CASSPPRGPYNEQFF. The CDR3 DNA reads TGTGCCAGCAGCCCCCCGAGAGGTCCCTACAATGAGCAGTTCTTC. The rearrangement joins TRBV9 to TRBJ2-1; no clear D gene. V lost 4 bases to trimming and J lost 2 bases, with 13 bases between them. Germline CDR1 is SGDLS and CDR2 is YYNGEE. This CDR3 spans 15 amino acids.

The chain carries TRBV7-6 and TRBJ2-7; 10 bases line up with TRBD2. Trimming took 5 bases from V and 4 from J; bases not matched to a gene: 5. This CDR3 is 14 amino acids long. CDR1 and CDR2 (germline): SGHVS, FNYEAQ. DNA for the CDR3: TGTGCCAGCAGCCGTAGCGGGAGGTCTTACGAGCAGTACTTC. Its translation: CASSRSGRSYEQYF.

The chain links TRBV18 to TRBJ2-5, with no clear D. V shed 3 bases and J shed 4 bases, with 6 bases lying between them. This CDR3 is 12 amino acids long. CDR1 and CDR2 from the germline V gene are KGHSH and LQKENI. The CDR3, as DNA: TGTGCCAGCTCACCCTGGGGAGAGACCCAGTACTTC. This sequence encodes CASSPWGETQYF.

This chain joins TRBV3-1 and TRBJ1-1; D ambiguous. The CDR3 loop spans 14 amino acids. Germline V gene data show CDR1 as LGHDT and CDR2 as YNNKEL (reference sequence). The V end lost 5 bases, the J end lost 1 base, and 11 bases lay between the germline ends. The CDR3 is CASSYYGKNTEAFF. CDR3 in DNA: TGTGCCAGCAGCTATTACGGCAAGAACACTGAAGCTTTCTTT.

The chain links TRBV7-8 to TRBJ2-7; possibly TRBD1 for D (6 bases). The germline CDR1 and CDR2 sequences are SGHVS and FQNEAQ. This CDR3 region has 15 residues. Trimming cost V 5 bases and J 1 base, with 15 bases left between them. CDR3 loop: CASSPLVRGSYEQYF. For the CDR3, the DNA is TGTGCCAGCAGCCCCTTAGTAAGGGGGTCCTACGAGCAGTACTTC.

This chain links TRBV20-1 with TRBJ2-1; 8 bases map to TRBD1. V lost 0 bases to trimming and J lost 6 bases; unmatched junction nucleotides: 7. CDR3 size: 15 residues. Per the germline V gene, CDR1 is DFQATT and CDR2 is SNEGSKA (reference sequence). The CDR3 region is CSARDEWTGRNEQFF. In DNA form, the CDR3 reads TGCAGTGCTAGAGATGAATGGACAGGGCGCAATGAGCAGTTCTTC.

The chain recombines TRBV29-1 with TRBJ2-1; 10 bases line up with TRBD2. The CDR3 is 13 residues long. Germline trimming cut 2 bases from V and 7 bases from J; bases unmatched to any gene: 2. Germline V gene data show CDR1 as SQVTM and CDR2 as ANQGSEA. The CDR3 spells CSVELTSGNEQFF. The CDR3 region has the DNA TGCAGCGTTGAACTGACTAGCGGGAATGAGCAGTTCTTC.

The CDR3 sequence is CASSLIENTEAFF. CDR3 nucleotide sequence: TGTGCCAGCAGCTTAATCGAGAACACTGAAGCTTTCTTT. The J gene is TRBJ1-1, the V gene TRBV7-2; D not resolved. CDR1 is SGHTA, CDR2 FQGNSA, per germline. Trimming pared 2 bases from V and 1 base from J, leaving 5 bases between. The CDR3 spans 13 residues.

The CDR3 sequence: CSVRPGGTDTQYF. Written as DNA, the CDR3 is TGCAGCGTTAGGCCAGGGGGCACAGATACGCAGTATTTT. The chain links TRBV29-1 to TRBJ2-3, with D perhaps matching TRBD1 (6 bases). Per germline, CDR1 SQVTM and CDR2 ANQGSEA. CDR3 length equals 13 residues. Trimming cost V 5 bases and J 1 base, with 10 bases left between them.

CDR3 nucleotide sequence: TGCGCCAGCAGCCAAGAGTTGGCGGGAGGAGGCGAGCAGTACTTC. It encodes CASSQELAGGGEQYF. The rearrangement joins TRBV4-3 to TRBJ2-7, with 8 bases identical to TRBD2. The germline V gene encodes CDR1 LGHNA and CDR2 YSLEER. The ends lost 0 bases at V and 6 bases at J; junction bases unmatched: 7. The CDR3 is made up of 15 amino acids.